The sequence of this TCR beta chain was determined in a study of brain T cells in children with intractable seizures. Study conclusions and caveats: Pre-surgery blood may have been undersampled, hiding some clones.

Details on this clone: Its matching antigen is unknown.

The CDR3 runs 15 residues. Trimming took off 2 bases at V and 0 bases at J, with 8 bases between the two ends. Looked up from germline, CDR1 is MNHEY and CDR2 is SVGAGI. Sequencing was limited to surgery cases with top T cell transcript signatures in brain tissue. Before surgery, patients took at least one anti-epileptic drug. The data were produced by immunoSEQ multiplex PCR, yet TCRdb's version contains in-frame clones alone and is incomplete. The data show under 150,000 clones, with roughly 92% seen just once and around 4% held by the top ten. This receptor was obtained from a boy younger than two with hemimegalencephaly and intractable seizures. The specimen was peripheral blood, collected at surgery. The chain employs TRBV6-5 and TRBJ2-1; a weak D match, TRBD2 (5 bases). CDR3 nucleotides: TGTGCCAGCAGTTACGCGGGCGGCTCCTACAATGAGCAGTTCTTC. Its protein is CASSYAGGSYNEQFF.